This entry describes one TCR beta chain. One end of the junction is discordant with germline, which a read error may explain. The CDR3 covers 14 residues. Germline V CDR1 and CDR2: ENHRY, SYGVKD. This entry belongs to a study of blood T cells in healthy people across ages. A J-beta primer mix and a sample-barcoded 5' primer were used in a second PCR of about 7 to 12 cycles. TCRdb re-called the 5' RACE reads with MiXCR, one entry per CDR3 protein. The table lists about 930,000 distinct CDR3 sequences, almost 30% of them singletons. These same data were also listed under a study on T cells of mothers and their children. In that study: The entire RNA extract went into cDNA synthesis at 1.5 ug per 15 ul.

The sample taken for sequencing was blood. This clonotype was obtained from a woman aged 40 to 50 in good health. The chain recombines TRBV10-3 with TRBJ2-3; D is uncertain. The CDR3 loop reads CAIASAASTNTQYF. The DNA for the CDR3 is TGTGCCATCGCCAGCGCGGCGAGCACAAATACGCAGTATTTT.